Below are 9 T cell receptor beta chains sequenced from a single sample in a study of control samples from healthy donors and cancer patients. Libraries were prepared by immunoSEQ multiplex PCR; TCRdb keeps only in-frame clonotypes and omits some of them. This table holds about 180,000 clones, about 92% found once. Sequencing was carried out using blood. Receptors originate from a man under 40 in good health.

The V call is TRBV28, the J call TRBJ1-2, with unresolved D. Germline V CDR1 and CDR2: MDHEN, SYDVKM. There are 13 residues in the CDR3. V was cut by 5 bases and J by 4 bases, with 11 bases left in between. The CDR3 nucleotides read TGTGCCAGCAGTGTCTATAGGATCTATGGCTACACCTTC. This gives the protein CASSVYRIYGYTF.

The gene calls are TRBV19 and TRBJ1-1; 7 bases match TRBD1. From germline, CDR1 is LNHDA and CDR2 SQIVND (reference sequence). This CDR3 has 16 residues. Germline trimming cut 5 bases from V and 1 base from J; bases unmatched to any gene: 10. The CDR3 protein is CASSPRPGTANTEAFF. Here the CDR3 DNA reads TGTGCCAGTAGTCCCCGACCCGGGACAGCGAACACTGAAGCTTTCTTT.

This chain connects TRBV7-2 to TRBJ2-3, with D possibly TRBD2 on 5 matching bases. The germline V gene encodes CDR1 SGHTA and CDR2 FQGNSA. The CDR3 extends over 13 amino acids. V was clipped by 2 bases and J by 9 bases, with 12 bases between them. The CDR3 nucleotides read TGTGCCAGCAGCTTATTCGGCCCGGGGACGCAGTATTTT. Translating it yields CASSLFGPGTQYF.

The V call is TRBV24-1, the J call TRBJ2-5; the D is unclear. The CDR3 spans 13 residues. V was trimmed by 7 bases and J by 4 bases, leaving 12 bases between them. Germline CDR1 and CDR2: KGHDR and SFDVKD. CDR3: CATSVAPRETQYF. The CDR3 nucleotides read TGTGCCACCAGCGTTGCCCCCAGAGAGACCCAGTACTTC.

For the CDR3, the DNA is TGTGCCAGCAGCTTAGCGGAAGGGCTCTATGGCTACACCTTC. It specifies CASSLAEGLYGYTF. The chain recombines TRBV7-8 with TRBJ1-2; D gene uncertain. CDR3 length: 14 amino acids. Trimming left V 0 bases short and J 4 bases short, with 9 bases between. Per the germline V gene, CDR1 is SGHVS and CDR2 is FQNEAQ.

The chain links TRBV30 to TRBJ2-7; 8 positions agree with TRBD1. V gave up 6 bases and J gave up 7 bases; unmatched junction bases: 5. Germline CDR1 GTSNPN, CDR2 SVGIG (reference sequence). CDR3 length equals 11 residues. For the CDR3, the DNA is TGTGCCTGCAGGGGGCGCGAGGAGCAGTACTTC. The encoded protein is CACRGREEQYF.

This chain connects TRBV6-5 to TRBJ1-1; no clear D. Germline V CDR1 and CDR2: MNHEY, SVGAGI. Trimming pared 6 bases from V and 5 bases from J, leaving 13 bases between. The length of the CDR3 is 13 residues. CDR3 bases: TGTGCCAGCAGAAACCCCCGGGAGACTGAAGCTTTCTTT. Protein: CASRNPRETEAFF.

This rearrangement joins TRBV9 to TRBJ2-1; either TRBD1 or TRBD2 may supply D (5 bases each). The CDR3 has 16 amino acids. The germline V gene encodes CDR1 SGDLS and CDR2 YYNGEE. The germline V and J ends were trimmed by 0 bases and 4 bases, with 14 bases remaining between them. CDR3 nucleotide sequence: TGTGCCAGCAGCGTAGACTGGGGGACCCATTACAATGAGCAGTTCTTC. Amino acid sequence: CASSVDWGTHYNEQFF.

This chain links TRBV24-1 with TRBJ1-2; 8 nucleotides match TRBD1. Germline V gene lookup returns CDR1 KGHDR and CDR2 SFDVKD. The V segment lost 7 bases and the J segment 3 bases; nucleotides outside the gene matches: 12. The CDR3 has 16 amino acids. The CDR3 sequence is CATRDREWGRDYGYTF. DNA for the CDR3: TGTGCCACCAGGGACAGGGAATGGGGGAGGGACTATGGCTACACCTTC.